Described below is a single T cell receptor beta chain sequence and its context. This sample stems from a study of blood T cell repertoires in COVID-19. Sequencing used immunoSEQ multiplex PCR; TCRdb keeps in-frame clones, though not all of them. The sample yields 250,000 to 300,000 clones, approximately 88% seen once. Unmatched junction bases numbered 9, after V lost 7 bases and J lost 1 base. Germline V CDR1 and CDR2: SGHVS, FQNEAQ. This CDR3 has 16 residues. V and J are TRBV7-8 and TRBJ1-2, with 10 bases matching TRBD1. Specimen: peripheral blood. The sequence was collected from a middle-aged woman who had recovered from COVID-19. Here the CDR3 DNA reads TGTGCCAGCACCCCAGGGGGGACAGGGGATAACTATGGCTACACCTTC. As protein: CASTPGGTGDNYGYTF.